One and the same sample provided the 7 T cell receptor beta chains below, sequenced in a study of blood T cells in healthy people across ages. With a J-beta primer mix and a sample-barcoded 5' primer, a second PCR ran about 7 to 11 cycles. In TCRdb, the 5' RACE reads were re-called with MiXCR into one record per CDR3 protein. This sample has 1.8 million or so distinct CDR3 sequences, with roughly two fifths found just once. Specimen: blood. Every receptor here comes from a human donor in good health.

The chain links TRBV5-1 to TRBJ1-6, with D maybe TRBD1 (6 bases). Trimming took 3 bases from V and 5 from J, leaving 12 bases between them. Germline V lookup: CDR1 SGHRS, CDR2 YFSETQ. This CDR3 is built from 15 residues. DNA of the CDR3: TGCGCCAGCAGCTCACAGGGTCGTGATAATTCACCCCTCCACTTT. Translating gives CASSSQGRDNSPLHF.

The chain employs TRBV20-1 and TRBJ1-1, with 8 bases that match TRBD1. The germline V gene encodes CDR1 DFQATT and CDR2 SNEGSKA (reference sequence). The junction had 6 bases not matched to a gene; V was cut back by 3 bases and J by 3 bases. CDR3 length equals 14 residues. CDR3 sequence reads: CSASRTGSYTEAFF. CDR3 coding DNA: TGCAGTGCTAGTCGGACAGGGTCGTACACTGAAGCTTTCTTT.

The table lists this clonotype with a few counts. The chain recombines TRBV4-1 with TRBJ2-3; D ambiguous. This CDR3 is built from 16 residues. V was cut by 1 base and J by 4 bases, with 15 bases left in between. Germline values: CDR1 MGHRA, CDR2 YSYEKL. CDR3 protein: CASSQGAWMVADTQYF. In DNA form, the CDR3 reads TGCGCCAGCAGCCAAGGGGCGTGGATGGTTGCAGATACGCAGTATTTT.

This clonotype was seen a few times. The rearrangement uses TRBV6-5 and TRBJ2-1; maybe TRBD2 (6 bases). Germline V gene lookup returns CDR1 MNHEY and CDR2 SVGAGI. This CDR3 comprises 14 residues. V was cut by 4 bases and J by 5 bases, with 12 bases left in between. CDR3 in amino acids: CASSLVLAHNEQFF. The DNA for the CDR3 is TGTGCCAGCAGTTTAGTACTAGCCCACAATGAGCAGTTCTTC.

This clonotype has only one observation. This sequence may be a read error, since a much larger clone differs from it by one base. The genes are TRBV20-1 and TRBJ2-1; D is perhaps TRBD2 (7 bases). Per germline, CDR1 DFQATT and CDR2 SNEGSKA (reference sequence). The CDR3 runs to 15 residues. CDR3 sequence reads: CSASSVGGPYDEQFF. CDR3 DNA: TGCAGTGCTAGTTCCGTCGGGGGGCCCTACGATGAGCAGTTCTTC.

The chain recombines TRBV7-2 with TRBJ2-3; weak D call: TRBD2 (6 bases). There are 14 residues in the CDR3. Trimming took off 5 bases at V and 6 bases at J, with 15 bases between the two ends. The germline gives CDR1 SGHTA, CDR2 FQGNSA. The CDR3 DNA reads as TGTGCCAGCAGCGCTGGACTATTTTCGGATACGCAGTATTTT. Its protein is CASSAGLFSDTQYF.

The chain recombines TRBV12-3 or TRBV12-4 with TRBJ2-5; the D call may be TRBD1 or TRBD2 (6 bases each). The germline V and J ends were trimmed by 3 bases and 1 base, with 12 bases remaining between them. This CDR3 region has 15 residues. CDR3 bases: TGTGCCAGCAGTTTTACGGGGGCGTTCCAAGAGACCCAGTACTTC. Its protein is CASSFTGAFQETQYF.